The rows below give T cell receptor beta chains drawn from one sample of a study of monozygotic twins with inflammatory bowel disease. Following a re-call of the 5' RACE reads, TCRdb has one entry per CDR3 protein and lacks DNA. Its listing shows 330,000 or so distinct CDR3 sequences. The sequenced material came from blood. These receptors originate from a human donor with ulcerative colitis or Crohn's disease, or a healthy co-twin of an affected twin (not recorded which). Both conserved end residues are part of each CDR3. Each record gives: V gene, J gene, CDR3 protein.

TRBV4-3	TRBJ1-5	CASSQEQGNQPQHF
TRBV7-9	TRBJ2-5	CASSWPGHNQETQYF
TRBV7-9	TRBJ2-2	CASSLSDGDLFF
TRBV27	TRBJ2-7	CASRTGTGTYEQYF
TRBV19	TRBJ1-2	CASSTGGKENYGYTF
TRBV12-3/TRBV12-4	TRBJ2-5	CASSLRTGQETQYF
TRBV20-1	TRBJ2-2	CSASRGTGPTGELFF
TRBV7-9	TRBJ1-1	CASSFGQGASSLTEAFF
TRBV28	TRBJ2-3	CASSKSGGYTDTQYF
TRBV29-1	TRBJ1-4	CSVGQVAEKLFF
TRBV20-1	TRBJ2-5	CSARRGGRETQYF
TRBV25-1	TRBJ1-2	CASSEQDRRFGGYTF
TRBV19	TRBJ1-2	CASRSANYGYTF
TRBV7-8	TRBJ2-3	CASRAQTSLDLNTQYF
TRBV7-2	TRBJ2-1	CASSPAGGWNEQFF
TRBV7-9	TRBJ1-5	CASSLGARHGQPQHF
TRBV4-1	TRBJ1-4	CASSQIGIPNEKLFF
TRBV7-8	TRBJ2-1	CASSPLPLSTPYNEQFF
TRBV18	TRBJ1-2	CASSIAALTGYTF
TRBV30	TRBJ2-2	CAWGFFSGGGTGELFF
TRBV6-5	TRBJ1-5	CASSYFGPNQPQHF
TRBV10-3	TRBJ1-2	CAISESKANYGYTF
TRBV5-1	TRBJ2-7	CASSLYEGAIYEQYF
TRBV15	TRBJ2-2	CATSRDSLETGELFF
TRBV5-1	TRBJ1-2	CASSPTGNYGYTF
TRBV5-1	TRBJ1-2	CASSLETDYGYTF
TRBV12-3/TRBV12-4	TRBJ1-2	CASSSTGGGSFGGYTF
TRBV5-1	TRBJ1-2	CASSFPPGGYTF
TRBV11-1	TRBJ2-7	CASSRGQGASYEQYF
TRBV15	TRBJ1-5	CATSRGGSNQPQHF
TRBV24-1	TRBJ2-3	CATSDFRDTQYF
TRBV20-1	TRBJ2-1	CSAREIGGPSYNEQFF
TRBV27	TRBJ2-7	CASSPDFWVYEQYF
TRBV6-2/TRBV6-3	TRBJ2-7	CASSYSGETREQYF
TRBV7-6	TRBJ2-3	CASSFQSMTSGVAPGTDTQYF
TRBV7-2	TRBJ1-2	CASSLDPATGENGYTF
TRBV5-4	TRBJ2-3	CASSSHAGGRALILSTDTQYF
TRBV5-1	TRBJ2-4	CASSLASSQGARGNIQYF
TRBV2	TRBJ1-2	CASSERGTGNGYTF
TRBV6-1	TRBJ2-5	CASSEYRGEETQYF
TRBV19	TRBJ1-1	CASSPLPQGRTEAFF
TRBV12-3/TRBV12-4	TRBJ2-7	CASSKGGEQYF
TRBV12-3/TRBV12-4	TRBJ2-7	CASSSLNPYEQYF
TRBV5-1	TRBJ1-1	CASSTQGLTEAFF
TRBV6-1	TRBJ1-5	CASSEVWGDQPQHF
TRBV27	TRBJ2-7	CASSGPLSYEQYF